One T cell receptor (beta chain) is described in this entry. Its antigen has not been determined. Base qualities are not recorded, but no much larger clone differs from it by a single base. Sample time point, as interpreted from the label and publication: 24 weeks on oral tofacitinib. In the paper's terms, the treatment or condition label means: oral pan-JAK inhibitor, 5-10 mg twice daily. Lesional scalp punch biopsies and peripheral blood were obtained from alopecia areata patients. PBMCs were isolated by density centrifugation and stained for CD3, CD4 and CD8, and CD4+ and CD8+ T cells were sorted on a FACSAria. This entry comes from a study of CD8+ T cells in alopecia areata (dated by TCRdb to 2016 to 2019). Regarding the complete study: Treated patients were enrolled in an open-label pilot trial of oral tofacitinib at 5 to 10 mg twice daily for moderate-to-severe alopecia areata. Tofacitinib was given for 6 to 18 months, followed by 6 months of follow-up off drug to assess delayed response and recurrence. In treated patients, disease severity was measured using the SALT score, which gives the percentage of scalp surface area affected. In both human patients and the C3H/HeJ mouse model, the study applied high-throughput TCRbeta sequencing to look at T cell clonal expansion in alopecia areata. On the human side, TCRbeta sequencing was run on scalp tissue and on sorted CD4+ and CD8+ peripheral blood T cells from healthy controls and from alopecia areata patients with either patchy or totalis/universalis disease. Biopsies were taken from tofacitinib-treated patients at baseline and again at 4 and 24 weeks into treatment, and several of those patients also had a later scalp biopsy. Scalp clonality was compared across normal scalp (n=4), patchy alopecia areata scalp (n=8), and alopecia totalis/universalis scalp (n=8). The RNA source kit depended on sample type: the PAXgene miRNA kit for fixed scalp, the miRNeasy kit for PBMCs, and the RNeasy kit for mouse skin. Amplification of TCRbeta CDR3 regions was done by immunoSEQ multiplex PCR using 35 Vbeta forward primers and 13 Jbeta reverse primers. What the study reported, not specific to this receptor: During tofacitinib treatment, many expanded lesional clones stuck around in both scalp and blood, and this persistence may partly explain why relapse happens after treatment is stopped. Unlike mouse skin, where gammadelta T cells dominate, normal human skin contains resident alphabeta T cells that get sequenced too, which complicates analysis of the scalp TCR repertoire. Compared with mice, TCR sequences shared between patients were less clear, possibly partly because of HLA diversity across the patient population. Because the treated cohort was small and included a single nonresponder, larger studies are needed to assess links between baseline CD8+ expansion and response. Compared with normal scalp, lesional scalp, particularly in alopecia totalis/universalis, had higher clonality and more expanded CD8+ clones, which suggests antigenic drive. Tofacitinib significantly lowered scalp clonality and the number of expanded CD8+ clones among the top 100 scalp clones.

Library preparation was by the immunoSEQ multiplex PCR assay. To provide template for TCR sequencing, every sample had RNA extracted and reverse transcribed into cDNA. SuperScript III was used to make first-strand cDNA, primed with a 2:1 mix of oligo-dT and random hexamers. Amplification bias was assessed with a synthetic immune receptor repertoire, and residual bias was removed computationally. Per the source publication's procedure: After raw reads were preprocessed to remove errors, the CDR3 was defined following IMGT conventions as running from the conserved cysteine to phenylalanine. Clonality was computed as 1 minus the Shannon entropy, with the entropy normalized by log2 of the number of productive unique TCRs. Whether scalp clones were CD4 or CD8 was inferred by matching scalp TCRbeta sequences against CD4 and CD8 repertoires sorted from blood. TCRdb obtained this table from immuneACCESS and retained in-frame rearrangements with V and J assigned. These tables miss some clones; where compared with another copy, unresolved V genes account for less than half of the shortfall, and the remainder is unexplained. V, J and clone size are those of that table, while D and trimming were read from the DNA. Within this sample are some 180,000 clones, with 53% of them counted one time only. Of the sample, roughly a tenth is held by the ten largest clones.

The germline V and J ends show losses of 0 bases and 6 bases respectively, and no gene match explains 10 bases of the junction. CDR1 and CDR2 (MGHRA, YSYEKL) derive from the germline V gene. Its CDR3 holds 16 amino acids, cysteine through phenylalanine. Here the CDR3 DNA is all that survives: 48 bases in frame from base 1. The chain joins TRBV4-1 to TRBJ2-7, with TRBD1 identical over 8 junction bases. The specimen was CD8+ T cells sorted from blood, collected at week 24, from a patient treated with tofacitinib. This sequence originates from a human donor with alopecia areata. DNA sequence: TGCGCCAGCAGCCAAGATGTGCGGCAGGGGGCGTTCGAGCAGTACTTC. This encodes CASSQDVRQGAFEQYF.